This T cell receptor beta chain was found in a study of T cell changes during pregnancy in multiple sclerosis. Trimming shortened V by 2 bases and J by 5 bases, and 7 bases separated the two germline ends. The CDR3 contains 11 residues. The germline CDR1 and CDR2 sequences are GTSNPN and SVGIG (reference sequence). Produced via immunoSEQ multiplex PCR; TCRdb's table is partial and in-frame only. The sample contains more than 90,000 clones, roughly nine tenths of which appear only once. The TCR comes from a female donor with multiple sclerosis, enrolled in a pregnancy study. The sample here was peripheral blood, taken in the third trimester of pregnancy. This chain uses TRBV30 with TRBJ2-7; D is ambiguous. As DNA, the CDR3 is TGTGCCTGGAGTCTGTACAACGAGCAGTACTTC. Encoded protein: CAWSLYNEQYF.